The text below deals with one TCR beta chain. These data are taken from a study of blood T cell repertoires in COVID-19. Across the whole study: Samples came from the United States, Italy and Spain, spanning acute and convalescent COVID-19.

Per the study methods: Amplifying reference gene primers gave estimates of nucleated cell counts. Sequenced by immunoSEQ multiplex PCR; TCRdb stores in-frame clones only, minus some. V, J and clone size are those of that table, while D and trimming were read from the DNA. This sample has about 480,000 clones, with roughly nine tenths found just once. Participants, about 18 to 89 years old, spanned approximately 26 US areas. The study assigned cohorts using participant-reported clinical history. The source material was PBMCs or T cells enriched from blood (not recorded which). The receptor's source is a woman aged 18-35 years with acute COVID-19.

CDR3 residues: CAWRSASGRFSSTDTQYF. CDR3 DNA: TGTGCCTGGAGGTCGGCTAGCGGGCGGTTCTCTAGCACAGATACGCAGTATTTT. The chain couples TRBV30 to TRBJ2-3; 8 bases map to TRBD2. Unmatched junction bases numbered 14, after V lost 3 bases and J lost 0 bases. This CDR3 contains 18 residues. Looked up from germline, CDR1 is GTSNPN and CDR2 is SVGIG (reference sequence).